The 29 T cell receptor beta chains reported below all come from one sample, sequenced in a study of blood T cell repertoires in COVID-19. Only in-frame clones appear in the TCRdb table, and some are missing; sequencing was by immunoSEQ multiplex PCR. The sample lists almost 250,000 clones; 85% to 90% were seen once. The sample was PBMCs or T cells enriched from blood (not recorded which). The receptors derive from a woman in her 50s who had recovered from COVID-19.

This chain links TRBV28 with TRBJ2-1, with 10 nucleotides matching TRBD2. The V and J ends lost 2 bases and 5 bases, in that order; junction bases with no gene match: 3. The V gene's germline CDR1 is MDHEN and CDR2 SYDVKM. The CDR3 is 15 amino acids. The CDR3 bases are TGTGCCAGCAGTTTAATAGCGGGAGGAAACAATGAGCAGTTCTTC. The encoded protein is CASSLIAGGNNEQFF.

The CDR3 DNA reads TGTGCCAGCAGCCCCCGTAGGTACAGTTCTAACTATGGCTACACCTTC. Protein sequence: CASSPRRYSSNYGYTF. This chain connects TRBV7-9 to TRBJ1-2; D gene uncertain. There are 16 residues in the CDR3. V was clipped by 5 bases and J by 0 bases, with 16 bases between them. The germline CDR1 and CDR2 sequences are SEHNR and FQNEAQ (reference sequence).

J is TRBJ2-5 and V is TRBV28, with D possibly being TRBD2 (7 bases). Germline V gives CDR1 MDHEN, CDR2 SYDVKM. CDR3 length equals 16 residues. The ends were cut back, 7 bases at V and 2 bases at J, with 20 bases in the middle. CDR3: CASTRGGGPLQETQYF. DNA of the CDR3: TGTGCCAGCACCCGAGGGGGGGGACCCCTACAAGAGACCCAGTACTTC. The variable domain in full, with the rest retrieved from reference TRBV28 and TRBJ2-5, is DVKVTQSSRYLVKRTGEKVFLECVQDMDHENMFWYRQDPGLGLRLIYFSYDVKMKEKGDIPEGYSVSREKKERFSLILESASTNQTSMYLCASTRGGGPLQETQYFGPGTRLLVL.

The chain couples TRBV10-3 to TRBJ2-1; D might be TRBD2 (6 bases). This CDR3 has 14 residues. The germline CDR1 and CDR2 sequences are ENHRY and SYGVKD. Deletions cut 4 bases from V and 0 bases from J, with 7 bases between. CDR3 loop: CAISGRDSYNEQFF. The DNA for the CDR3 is TGTGCCATCAGTGGGCGGGACTCCTACAATGAGCAGTTCTTC.

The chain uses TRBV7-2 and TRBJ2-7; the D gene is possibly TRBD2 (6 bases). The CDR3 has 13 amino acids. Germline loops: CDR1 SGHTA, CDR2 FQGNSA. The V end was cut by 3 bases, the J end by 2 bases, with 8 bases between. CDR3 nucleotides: TGTGCCAGCAGCTTTTCTAGCGCCTACGAGCAGTACTTC. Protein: CASSFSSAYEQYF.

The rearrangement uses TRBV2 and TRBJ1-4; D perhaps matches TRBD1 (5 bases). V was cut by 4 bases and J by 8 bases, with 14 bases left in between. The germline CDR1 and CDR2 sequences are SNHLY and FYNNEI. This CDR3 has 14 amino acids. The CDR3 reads CASSGARVREKLFF. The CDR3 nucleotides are TGTGCCAGCAGTGGGGCCAGGGTGAGAGAAAAACTGTTTTTT.

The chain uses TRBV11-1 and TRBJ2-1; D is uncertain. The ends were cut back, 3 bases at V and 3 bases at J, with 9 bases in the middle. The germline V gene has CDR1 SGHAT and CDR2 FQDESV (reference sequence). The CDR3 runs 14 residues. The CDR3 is CASSFVDFYNEQFF. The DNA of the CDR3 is TGTGCCAGCAGCTTCGTAGACTTCTACAATGAGCAGTTCTTC.

DNA for the CDR3: TGTGCCACCAGCAGAGAAAGGACAGGGACCCACAATGAGCAGTTCTTC. It encodes CATSRERTGTHNEQFF. The rearrangement joins TRBV15 to TRBJ2-1, with 8 positions matching TRBD1. Germline trimming cut 0 bases from V and 5 bases from J; bases unmatched to any gene: 6. The CDR3 is made up of 16 amino acids. CDR1 LNHNV and CDR2 YYDKDF come from the germline V gene (reference sequence).

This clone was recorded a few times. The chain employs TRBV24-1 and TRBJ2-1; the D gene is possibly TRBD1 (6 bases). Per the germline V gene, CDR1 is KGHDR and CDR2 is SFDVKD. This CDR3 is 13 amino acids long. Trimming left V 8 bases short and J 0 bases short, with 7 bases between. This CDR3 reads CATTDSSYNEQFF. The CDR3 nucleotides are TGTGCCACCACGGACAGCTCCTACAATGAGCAGTTCTTC.

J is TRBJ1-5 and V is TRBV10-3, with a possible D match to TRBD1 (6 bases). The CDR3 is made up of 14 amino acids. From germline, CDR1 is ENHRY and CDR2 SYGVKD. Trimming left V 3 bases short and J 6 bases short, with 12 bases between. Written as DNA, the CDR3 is TGTGCCATCAGTGATGCAGGGGCTACTCAGCCCCAGCATTTT. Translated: CAISDAGATQPQHF.

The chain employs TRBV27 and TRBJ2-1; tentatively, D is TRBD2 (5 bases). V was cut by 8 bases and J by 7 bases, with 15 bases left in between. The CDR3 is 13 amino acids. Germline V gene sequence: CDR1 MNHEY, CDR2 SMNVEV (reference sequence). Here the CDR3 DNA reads TGTGCCAGCCAACCCCGGGAAAAAAATGAGCAGTTCTTC. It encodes CASQPREKNEQFF.

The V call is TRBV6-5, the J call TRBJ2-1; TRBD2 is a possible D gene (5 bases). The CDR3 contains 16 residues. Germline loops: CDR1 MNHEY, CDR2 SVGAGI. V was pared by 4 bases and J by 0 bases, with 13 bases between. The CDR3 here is CASSSGGLPSYNEQFF. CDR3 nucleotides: TGTGCCAGCAGTTCCGGCGGACTGCCCTCCTACAATGAGCAGTTCTTC.

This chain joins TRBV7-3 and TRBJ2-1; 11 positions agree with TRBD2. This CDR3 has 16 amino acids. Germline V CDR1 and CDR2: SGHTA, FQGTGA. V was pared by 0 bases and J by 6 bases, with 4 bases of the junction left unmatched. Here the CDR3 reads CASSLTGTSGFNEQFF. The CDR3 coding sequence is TGTGCCAGCAGCTTAACAGGGACTAGCGGATTCAATGAGCAGTTCTTC.

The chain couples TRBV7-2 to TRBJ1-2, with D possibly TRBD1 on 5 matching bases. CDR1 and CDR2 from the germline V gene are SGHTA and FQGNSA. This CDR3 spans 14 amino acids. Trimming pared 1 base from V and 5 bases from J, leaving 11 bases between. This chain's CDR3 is CASSLGQGEYGYTF. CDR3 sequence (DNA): TGTGCCAGCAGCTTAGGTCAGGGTGAATATGGCTACACCTTC.

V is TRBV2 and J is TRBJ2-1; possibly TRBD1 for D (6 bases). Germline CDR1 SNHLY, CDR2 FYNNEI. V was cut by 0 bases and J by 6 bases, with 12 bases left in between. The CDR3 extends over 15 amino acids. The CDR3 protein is CASSEALQGSNEQFF. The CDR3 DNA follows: TGTGCCAGCAGTGAAGCCTTACAGGGTTCCAATGAGCAGTTCTTC.

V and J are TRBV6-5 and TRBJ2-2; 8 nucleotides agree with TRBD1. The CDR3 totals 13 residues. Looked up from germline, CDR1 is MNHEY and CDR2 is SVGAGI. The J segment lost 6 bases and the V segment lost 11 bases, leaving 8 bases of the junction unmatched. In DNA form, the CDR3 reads TGTGCCGCGAGTCAGGGGGCGGCCGGGGAGCTGTTTTTT. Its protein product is CAASQGAAGELFF.

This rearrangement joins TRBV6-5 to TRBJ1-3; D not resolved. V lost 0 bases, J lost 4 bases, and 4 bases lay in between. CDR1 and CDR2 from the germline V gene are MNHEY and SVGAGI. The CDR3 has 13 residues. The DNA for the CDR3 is TGTGCCAGCAGTTACTCGGGCGGAAACACCATATATTTT. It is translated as CASSYSGGNTIYF.

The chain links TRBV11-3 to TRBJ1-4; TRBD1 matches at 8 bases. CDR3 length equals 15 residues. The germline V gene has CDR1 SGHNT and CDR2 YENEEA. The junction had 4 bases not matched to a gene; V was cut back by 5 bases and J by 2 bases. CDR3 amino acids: CASSVDRGTNEKLFF. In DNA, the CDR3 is TGTGCCAGCAGCGTCGACAGGGGTACTAATGAAAAACTGTTTTTT.

Here the CDR3 reads CASSPGQGGTYGYTF. In DNA form, the CDR3 reads TGTGCCAGCTCACCTGGACAGGGGGGGACCTATGGCTACACCTTC. This chain joins TRBV18 and TRBJ1-2; 10 bases line up with TRBD1. Germline CDR1 and CDR2: KGHSH and LQKENI. The CDR3 has 15 residues. V was pared by 3 bases and J by 4 bases, with 5 bases of the junction left unmatched.

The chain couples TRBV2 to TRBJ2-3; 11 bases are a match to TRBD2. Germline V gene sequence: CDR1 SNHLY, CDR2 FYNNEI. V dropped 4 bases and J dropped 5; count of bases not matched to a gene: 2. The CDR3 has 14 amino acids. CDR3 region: CASSVGTSGDTQYF. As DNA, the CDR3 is TGTGCCAGCAGTGTGGGGACTAGCGGAGATACGCAGTATTTT.

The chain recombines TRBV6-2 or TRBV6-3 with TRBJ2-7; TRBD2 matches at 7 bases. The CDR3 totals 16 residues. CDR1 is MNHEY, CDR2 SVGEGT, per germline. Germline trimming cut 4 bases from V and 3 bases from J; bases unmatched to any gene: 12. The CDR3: CASSWDLTGTIYEQYF. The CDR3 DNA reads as TGTGCCAGCAGTTGGGACTTGACCGGGACTATCTACGAGCAGTACTTC.

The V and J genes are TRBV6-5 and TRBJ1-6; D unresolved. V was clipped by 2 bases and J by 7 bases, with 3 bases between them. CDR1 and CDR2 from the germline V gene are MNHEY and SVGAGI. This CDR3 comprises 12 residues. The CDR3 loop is CASSYENSPLHF. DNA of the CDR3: TGTGCCAGCAGTTACGAGAATTCACCCCTCCACTTT.

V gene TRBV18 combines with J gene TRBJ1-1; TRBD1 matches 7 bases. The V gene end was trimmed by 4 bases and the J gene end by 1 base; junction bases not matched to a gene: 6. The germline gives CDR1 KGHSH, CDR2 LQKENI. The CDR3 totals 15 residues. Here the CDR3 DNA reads TGTGCCAGCTCACTTAACAGGGGCCCGAACACTGAAGCTTTCTTT. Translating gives CASSLNRGPNTEAFF.

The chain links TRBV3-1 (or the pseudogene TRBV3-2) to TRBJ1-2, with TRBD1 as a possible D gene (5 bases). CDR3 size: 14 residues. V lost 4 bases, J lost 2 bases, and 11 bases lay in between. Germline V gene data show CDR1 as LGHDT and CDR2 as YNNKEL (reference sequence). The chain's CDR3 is CASSLGGGNYGYTF. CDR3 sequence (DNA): TGTGCCAGCAGCCTCGGGGGGGGAAACTATGGCTACACCTTC.

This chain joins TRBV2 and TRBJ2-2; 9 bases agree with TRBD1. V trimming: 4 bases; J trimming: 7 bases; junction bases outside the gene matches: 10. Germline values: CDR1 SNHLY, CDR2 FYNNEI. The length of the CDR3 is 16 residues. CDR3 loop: CASSVSAQGAIGELFF. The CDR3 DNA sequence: TGTGCCAGCAGTGTATCCGCACAGGGGGCCATCGGGGAGCTGTTTTTT.

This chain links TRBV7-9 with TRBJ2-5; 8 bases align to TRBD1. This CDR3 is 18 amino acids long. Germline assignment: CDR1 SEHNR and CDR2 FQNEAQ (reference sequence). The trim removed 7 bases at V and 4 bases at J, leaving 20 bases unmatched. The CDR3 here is CASTPARWYDRGGETQYF. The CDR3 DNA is TGTGCCAGCACCCCAGCGAGGTGGTACGACAGGGGAGGAGAGACCCAGTACTTC. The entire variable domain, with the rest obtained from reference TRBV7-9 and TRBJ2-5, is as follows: DTGVSQNPRHKITKRGQNVTFRCDPISEHNRLYWYRQTLGQGPEFLTYFQNEAQLEKSRLLSDRFSAERPKGSFSTLEIQRTEQGDSAMYLCASTPARWYDRGGETQYFGPGTRLLVL.

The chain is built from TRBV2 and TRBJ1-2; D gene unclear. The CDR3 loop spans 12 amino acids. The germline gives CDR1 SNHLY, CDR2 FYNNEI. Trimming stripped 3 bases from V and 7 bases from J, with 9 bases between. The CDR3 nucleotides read TGTGCCAGCAGTGACCCGCGAGGTGGCTACACCTTC. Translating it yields CASSDPRGGYTF.

CDR3 amino acids: CASSAYGEQFF. DNA of the CDR3: TGTGCCAGCAGTGCCTACGGTGAGCAGTTCTTC. J is TRBJ2-1 and V is TRBV2; D gene unclear. The CDR3 has 11 amino acids. V was cut by 4 bases and J by 9 bases, with 7 bases left in between. The germline gives CDR1 SNHLY, CDR2 FYNNEI. The complete variable domain, with remaining parts taken from reference TRBV2 and TRBJ2-1, reads EPEVTQTPSHQVTQMGQEVILRCVPISNHLYFYWYRQILGQKVEFLVSFYNNEISEKSEIFDDQFSVERPDGSNFTLKIRSTKLEDSAMYFCASSAYGEQFFGPGTRLTVL.

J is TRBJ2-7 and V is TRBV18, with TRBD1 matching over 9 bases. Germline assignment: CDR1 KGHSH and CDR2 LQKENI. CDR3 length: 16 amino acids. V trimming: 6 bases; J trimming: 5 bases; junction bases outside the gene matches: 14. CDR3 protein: CASSPGTGNFRNEQYF. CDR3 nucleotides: TGTGCCAGCTCCCCCGGGACAGGGAACTTTCGAAACGAGCAGTACTTC.